A selection of T cell receptor beta chains follows, all from one sample in a study of metastatic and nonmetastatic thyroid tumors. TCRdb redid the clone calls on the PCR reads using MiXCR. The repertoire holds about 5,000 clones, with roughly 25% as singletons. The sample comprised adjacent normal tissue. These receptors originate from a male donor with papillary thyroid cancer or a benign thyroid nodule (not recorded which). Some clones in this sample may be carry-over from other donors' samples. Each CDR3 is given with its conserved first and last residue. The D gene is left open where the match is weak. The size field is filled for only some rows; it gives once, few, many or a size class.

TRBV20-1,medium-sized,.,TRBJ1-1,CSALGGFDTEAFF,TGCAGTGCTCTGGGGGGGTTCGACACTGAAGCTTTCTTT
TRBV6-2/TRBV6-3,many,TRBD1,TRBJ2-7,CASKATGGIYEQYF,TGTGCCAGCAAGGCGACAGGGGGCATTTACGAGCAGTACTTC
TRBV12-3/TRBV12-4,.,.,TRBJ2-7,CASRPEAYEQYF,TGTGCCAGCAGACCCGAGGCCTACGAGCAGTACTTC
TRBV12-5,few,.,TRBJ1-1,CASALDSLNTEAFF,TGTGCTAGTGCCTTAGACAGCCTAAACACTGAAGCTTTCTTT
TRBV9,many,.,TRBJ1-2,CASSQEDGGYTF,TGTGCCAGCAGCCAAGAGGACGGTGGCTACACCTTC
TRBV20-1,.,.,TRBJ2-6,CSASADSGANVLTF,TGCAGTGCTAGCGCGGACTCTGGGGCCAACGTCCTGACTTTC
TRBV6-1,.,TRBD2,TRBJ2-1,CASSEALRGSGGRDEQFF,TGTGCCAGCAGTGAAGCGCTCCGGGGTAGCGGGGGTAGAGATGAGCAGTTCTTC
TRBV12-3/TRBV12-4,medium-sized,.,TRBJ1-3,CASSLDFWRVGGNTIYF,TGTGCCAGCAGTTTAGATTTTTGGAGGGTAGGAGGAAACACCATATATTTT
TRBV6-4,few,TRBD2,TRBJ2-3,CASSDLTSGRPDTQYF,TGTGCCAGCAGTGACTTGACTAGCGGGAGGCCAGATACGCAGTATTTT
TRBV20-1,.,.,TRBJ1-1,CSARDQGGANTEAFF,TGCAGTGCTAGAGATCAGGGAGGTGCCAACACTGAAGCTTTCTTT
TRBV28,medium-sized,TRBD2,TRBJ2-1,CASRTSGSYEQFF,TGTGCCAGCAGGACTAGCGGGAGCTATGAGCAGTTCTTC
TRBV14,.,.,TRBJ2-7,CASSHSYLLYF,TGTGCCAGCAGCCACTCCTACCTGCTGTACTTC
TRBV7-2,many,TRBD1,TRBJ2-2,CASSQTGTGIYGGELFF,TGTGCCAGCAGCCAAACCGGGACAGGGATCTATGGCGGGGAGCTGTTTTTT
TRBV2,.,TRBD2,TRBJ2-7,CASSEVLLRLAGGQGYEQYF,TGTGCCAGCAGTGAAGTTCTCTTGCGTCTAGCGGGGGGGCAGGGCTACGAGCAGTACTTC
TRBV10-3,medium-sized,.,TRBJ2-1,CATHSYNEQFF,TGTGCTACCCACTCCTACAATGAGCAGTTCTTC
TRBV5-8,.,.,TRBJ1-4,CASSLARGLGGEKLFF,TGTGCCAGCAGCTTGGCCCGGGGGTTGGGCGGCGAAAAACTGTTTTTT
TRBV6-1,few,TRBD1,TRBJ1-4,CASSVQGVTNEKLFF,TGTGCCAGCAGTGTCCAGGGGGTAACTAATGAAAAACTGTTTTTT
TRBV24-1,.,TRBD1,TRBJ2-1,CATSDTAGTGLYNEQFF,TGTGCCACCAGTGATACCGCCGGGACAGGGCTCTACAATGAGCAGTTCTTC
TRBV5-5,.,.,TRBJ1-4,CASSLVFVATNEKLFF,TGTGCCAGCAGCTTGGTGTTTGTTGCAACTAATGAAAAACTGTTTTTT
TRBV19,.,.,TRBJ1-3,CASSPSMSSGNTIYF,TGTGCCAGTTCCCCGTCCATGAGCTCTGGAAACACCATATATTTT
TRBV6-2/TRBV6-3,few,.,TRBJ2-7,CASSSVRTGKLNEQYF,TGTGCCAGCAGCAGCGTCCGCACGGGAAAGTTAAACGAGCAGTACTTC
TRBV11-2,once,.,TRBJ1-1,CSSSSTRVTEAFF,TGTTCCAGCAGCTCGACTCGTGTTACTGAAGCTTTCTTT
TRBV27,.,TRBD1,TRBJ2-1,CASAGTGYYNEQFF,TGTGCCAGCGCCGGGACAGGGTACTACAATGAGCAGTTCTTC
TRBV20-1,few,TRBD2,TRBJ2-1,CSARVTGGRNEQFF,TGCAGTGCTAGAGTAACGGGGGGGCGGAATGAGCAGTTCTTC
TRBV7-9,.,.,TRBJ1-2,CASSTSVADYGYTF,TGTGCCAGCAGCACCTCAGTGGCTGACTATGGCTACACCTTC
TRBV5-1,once,TRBD1,TRBJ2-7,CASSLGQGFSYEQYF,TGCGCCAGCAGCCTGGGACAGGGGTTTTCCTACGAGCAGTACTTC
TRBV28,few,.,TRBJ2-5,CASSNQGESETQYF,TGTGCCAGCAGTAACCAGGGCGAGAGCGAGACCCAGTACTTC
TRBV20-1,.,.,TRBJ1-1,CSAMSGNTEAFF,TGCAGTGCTATGTCCGGGAACACTGAAGCTTTCTTT
TRBV10-2,.,TRBD2,TRBJ2-2,CASSEASTSAYTGELFF,TGCGCCAGCAGTGAAGCGAGCACTAGCGCGTACACCGGGGAGCTGTTTTTT
TRBV9,medium-sized,TRBD2,TRBJ2-1,CASSSRTSGIHNEQFF,TGTGCCAGCAGCTCCCGGACTAGCGGGATCCACAATGAGCAGTTCTTC
TRBV4-1,once,.,TRBJ2-2,CASSQVSENYGYTGELFF,TGCGCCAGCAGCCAAGTATCAGAAAACTATGGCTACACCGGGGAGCTGTTTTTT
TRBV7-9,medium-sized,TRBD2,TRBJ2-7,CASSPQTSGYEQYF,TGTGCCAGCAGCCCACAGACTAGCGGTTACGAGCAGTACTTC
TRBV6-2/TRBV6-3,many,TRBD2,TRBJ2-3,CASSSSGGAGTDTQYF,TGTGCCAGCAGTTCGAGCGGGGGGGCTGGTACAGATACGCAGTATTTT
TRBV20-1,medium-sized,TRBD1,TRBJ2-3,CSASRLMDRRLSSLTDTQYF,TGCAGTGCTAGTAGACTTATGGACAGGCGACTGTCAAGCCTCACAGATACGCAGTATTTT
TRBV28,medium-sized,TRBD2,TRBJ2-1,CASRTSREGLVQFF,TGTGCCAGCAGAACCTCGCGGGAGGGCCTGGTGCAGTTCTTC
TRBV27,many,.,TRBJ1-2,CASSPRRESGGYTF,TGTGCCAGCAGTCCCCGCAGGGAGTCGGGGGGCTACACCTTC
TRBV5-4,medium-sized,.,TRBJ2-7,CASSLDFASSYEQYF,TGTGCCAGCAGCTTGGACTTTGCCTCCTCCTACGAGCAGTACTTC
TRBV7-8,.,TRBD2,TRBJ2-1,CASSLGLAGGAYNEQFF,TGTGCCAGCAGCTTAGGCTTAGCGGGAGGGGCCTACAATGAGCAGTTCTTC
TRBV24-1,many,.,TRBJ2-7,CATSPGDLYEQYF,TGTGCCACCAGCCCAGGGGACCTCTACGAGCAGTACTTC
TRBV20-1,once,.,TRBJ1-1,CSARGSGLMNTEAFF,TGCAGTGCTAGGGGGTCCGGACTTATGAACACTGAAGCTTTCTTT
TRBV29-1,few,.,TRBJ1-1,CSVGTGTPTEAFF,TGCAGCGTGGGCACAGGGACCCCTACTGAAGCTTTCTTT
TRBV2,few,.,TRBJ2-7,CASSEQSTVYEQYF,TGTGCCAGCAGTGAACAGTCCACCGTCTACGAGCAGTACTTC
TRBV6-1,medium-sized,.,TRBJ1-6,CASSEFGMSGNSPLHF,TGTGCCAGCAGTGAATTTGGGATGAGTGGTAATTCACCCCTCCACTTT
TRBV19,few,.,TRBJ1-5,CASGWGNNQPQHF,TGTGCCTCCGGGTGGGGGAACAATCAGCCCCAGCATTTT
TRBV7-6,many,.,TRBJ1-4,CASSSGTTNEKLFF,TGTGCCAGCAGCTCAGGGACCACTAATGAAAAACTGTTTTTT
TRBV7-2,medium-sized,TRBD2,TRBJ2-5,CASSLKEGGRVETQYF,TGTGCCAGCAGCTTAAAAGAGGGCGGGAGGGTGGAGACCCAGTACTTC
TRBV20-1,few,TRBD2,TRBJ2-1,CSAPLAGLYEQFF,TGCAGTGCTCCCCTAGCGGGACTCTATGAGCAGTTCTTC
TRBV12-5,.,TRBD1,TRBJ1-2,CASGPDRDGYTF,TGTGCTAGTGGTCCGGACAGGGATGGCTACACCTTC
TRBV27,medium-sized,.,TRBJ1-5,CASSKLGQPQHF,TGTGCCAGCAGCAAGCTAGGTCAGCCCCAGCATTTT
TRBV6-1,few,.,TRBJ1-1,CASSEGEAFF,TGTGCCAGCAGTGAAGGTGAAGCTTTCTTT